What follows describes a single TCR beta chain. Its target is not known. The sample's time point: approximately 11-day in vitro stimulation with candidate neoantigen peptide 3. A roughly ten-day in vitro culture was run per each of about seven reactive peptides. The data were obtained in a study of PD-1 blockade in mismatch repair-deficient tumors. This CDR3 spans 12 amino acids. The germline V and J ends were trimmed by 1 base and 4 bases, with 8 bases remaining between them. Looked up from germline, CDR1 is GTSNPN and CDR2 is SVGIG (reference sequence). Sequenced by immunoSEQ multiplex PCR; TCRdb stores in-frame clones only, minus some. The repertoire includes approximately 9,000 clones, 75% to 95% of them detected once, and about 9.6% sits in the top ten.

The chain joins TRBV30 to TRBJ2-7; D unclear. Sequenced material: cells cultured in vitro, taken from a patient treated with pembrolizumab. The clonotype originates from an adult with mismatch repair-deficient cancer. CDR3 sequence: CAWSGLVYEQYF. The CDR3 DNA reads TGTGCCTGGAGTGGACTTGTATACGAGCAGTACTTC.